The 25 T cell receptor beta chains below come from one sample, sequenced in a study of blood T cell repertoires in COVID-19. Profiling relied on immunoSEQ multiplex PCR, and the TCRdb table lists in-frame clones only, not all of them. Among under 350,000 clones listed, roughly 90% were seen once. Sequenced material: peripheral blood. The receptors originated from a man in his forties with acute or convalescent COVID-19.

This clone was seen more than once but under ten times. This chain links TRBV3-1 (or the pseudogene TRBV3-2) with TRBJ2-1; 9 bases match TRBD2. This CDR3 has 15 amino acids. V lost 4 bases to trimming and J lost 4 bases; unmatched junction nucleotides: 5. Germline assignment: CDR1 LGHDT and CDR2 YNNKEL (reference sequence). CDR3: CASSLWTSVYNEQFF. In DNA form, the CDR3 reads TGTGCCAGCAGCCTTTGGACTAGCGTTTACAATGAGCAGTTCTTC.

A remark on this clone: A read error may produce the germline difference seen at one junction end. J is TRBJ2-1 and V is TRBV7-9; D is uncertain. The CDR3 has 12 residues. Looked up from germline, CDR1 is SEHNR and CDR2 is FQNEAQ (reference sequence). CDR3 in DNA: TGTGCCACCAGCCCTACCTACAATGAGCAGTTCTTC. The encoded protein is CATSPTYNEQFF.

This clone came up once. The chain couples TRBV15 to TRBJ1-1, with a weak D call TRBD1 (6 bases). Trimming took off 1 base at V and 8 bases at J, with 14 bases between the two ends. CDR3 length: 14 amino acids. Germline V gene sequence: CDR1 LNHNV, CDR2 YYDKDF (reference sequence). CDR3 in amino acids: CATSRGAYREEAFF. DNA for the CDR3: TGTGCCACCAGCAGAGGAGCGTACAGGGAGGAAGCTTTCTTT. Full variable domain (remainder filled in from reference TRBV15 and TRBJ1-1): DAMVIQNPRYQVTQFGKPVTLSCSQTLNHNVMYWYQQKSSQAPKLLFHYYDKDFNNEADTPDNFQSRRPNTSFCFLDIRSPGLGDTAMYLCATSRGAYREEAFFGQGTRLTVV.

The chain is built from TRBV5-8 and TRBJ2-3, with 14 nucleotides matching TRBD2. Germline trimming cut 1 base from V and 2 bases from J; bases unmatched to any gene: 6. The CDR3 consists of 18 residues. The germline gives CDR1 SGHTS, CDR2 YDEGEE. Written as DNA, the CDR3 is TGTGCCAGCAGCTTGCGACTAGCGGGGGGGGAGGTCACAGATACGCAGTATTTT. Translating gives CASSLRLAGGEVTDTQYF.

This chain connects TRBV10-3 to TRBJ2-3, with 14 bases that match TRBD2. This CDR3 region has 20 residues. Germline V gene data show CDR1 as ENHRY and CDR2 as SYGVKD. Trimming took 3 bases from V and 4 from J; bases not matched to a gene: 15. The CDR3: CAISETIGTSGGLGPDTQYF. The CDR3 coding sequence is TGTGCCATCAGTGAAACCATAGGGACTAGCGGGGGCCTTGGGCCAGATACGCAGTATTTT.

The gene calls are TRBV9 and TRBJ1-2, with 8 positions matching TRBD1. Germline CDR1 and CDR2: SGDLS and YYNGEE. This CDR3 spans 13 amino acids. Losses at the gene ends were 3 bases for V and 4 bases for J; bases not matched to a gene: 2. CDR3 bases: TGTGCCAGCAGCGGGGGACAGGTCTATGGCTACACCTTC. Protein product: CASSGGQVYGYTF.

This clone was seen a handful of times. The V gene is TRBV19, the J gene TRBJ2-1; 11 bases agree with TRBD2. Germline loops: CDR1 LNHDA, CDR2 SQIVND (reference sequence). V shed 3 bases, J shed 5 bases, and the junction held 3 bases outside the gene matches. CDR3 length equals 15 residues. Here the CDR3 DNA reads TGTGCCAGTAGTATGACTAGCGGGGTGAACAATGAGCAGTTCTTC. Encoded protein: CASSMTSGVNNEQFF.

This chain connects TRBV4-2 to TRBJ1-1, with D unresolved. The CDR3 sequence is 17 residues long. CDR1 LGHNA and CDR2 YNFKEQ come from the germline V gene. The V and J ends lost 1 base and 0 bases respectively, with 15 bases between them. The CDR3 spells CASSQGGGAMMNTEAFF. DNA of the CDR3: TGTGCCAGCAGCCAAGGAGGTGGCGCGATGATGAACACTGAAGCTTTCTTT.

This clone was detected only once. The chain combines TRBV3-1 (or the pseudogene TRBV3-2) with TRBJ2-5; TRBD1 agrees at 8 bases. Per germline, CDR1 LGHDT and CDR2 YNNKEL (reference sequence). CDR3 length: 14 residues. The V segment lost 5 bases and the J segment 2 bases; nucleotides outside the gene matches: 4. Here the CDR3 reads CASSYWTGQETQYF. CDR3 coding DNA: TGTGCCAGCAGCTACTGGACAGGGCAAGAGACCCAGTACTTC.

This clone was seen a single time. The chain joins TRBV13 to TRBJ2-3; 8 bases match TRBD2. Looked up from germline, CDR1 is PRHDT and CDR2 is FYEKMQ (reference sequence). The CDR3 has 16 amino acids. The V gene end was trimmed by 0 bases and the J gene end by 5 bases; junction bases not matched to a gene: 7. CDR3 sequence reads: CASSLGALAVGDTQYF. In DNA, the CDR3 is TGTGCCAGCAGCTTAGGCGCACTAGCGGTGGGAGATACGCAGTATTTT.

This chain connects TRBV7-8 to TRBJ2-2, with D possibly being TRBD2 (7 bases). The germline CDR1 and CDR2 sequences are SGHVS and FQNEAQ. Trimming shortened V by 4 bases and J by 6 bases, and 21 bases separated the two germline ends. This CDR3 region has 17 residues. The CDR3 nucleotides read TGTGCCAGCAGCTCCGCGGGGGCAGGGAGGATCGCCGGGGAGCTGTTTTTT. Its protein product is CASSSAGAGRIAGELFF.

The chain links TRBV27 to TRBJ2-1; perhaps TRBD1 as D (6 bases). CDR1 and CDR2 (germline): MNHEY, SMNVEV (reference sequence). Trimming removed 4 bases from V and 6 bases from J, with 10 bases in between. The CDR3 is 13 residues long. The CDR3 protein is CASSSTGVNEQFF. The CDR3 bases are TGTGCCAGCAGTTCGACAGGAGTCAATGAGCAGTTCTTC.

The DNA of the CDR3 is TGTGCCAGCTCACCTACGGGGGGTACTGAAGCTTTCTTT. This sequence encodes CASSPTGGTEAFF. The chain uses TRBV18 and TRBJ1-1; tentative D call: TRBD1 (5 bases). The germline CDR1 and CDR2 sequences are KGHSH and LQKENI. The CDR3 contains 13 residues. With 3 bases removed from V and 5 bases from J, the gap between germline ends came to 10 bases.

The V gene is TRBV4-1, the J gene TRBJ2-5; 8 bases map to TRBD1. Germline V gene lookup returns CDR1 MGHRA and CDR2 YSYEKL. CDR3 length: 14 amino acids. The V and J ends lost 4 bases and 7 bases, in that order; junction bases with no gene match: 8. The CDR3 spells CASSLGDRLMTQYF. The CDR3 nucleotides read TGCGCCAGCAGCCTAGGGGACAGGCTAATGACCCAGTACTTC.

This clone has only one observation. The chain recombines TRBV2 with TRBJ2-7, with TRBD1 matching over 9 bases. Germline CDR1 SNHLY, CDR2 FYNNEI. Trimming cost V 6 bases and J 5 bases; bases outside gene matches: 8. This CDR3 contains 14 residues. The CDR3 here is CASSQGTGLHEQYF. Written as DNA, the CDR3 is TGTGCCAGCAGCCAAGGGACAGGGTTGCACGAGCAGTACTTC. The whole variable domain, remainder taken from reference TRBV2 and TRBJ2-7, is EPEVTQTPSHQVTQMGQEVILRCVPISNHLYFYWYRQILGQKVEFLVSFYNNEISEKSEIFDDQFSVERPDGSNFTLKIRSTKLEDSAMYFCASSQGTGLHEQYFGPGTRLTVT.

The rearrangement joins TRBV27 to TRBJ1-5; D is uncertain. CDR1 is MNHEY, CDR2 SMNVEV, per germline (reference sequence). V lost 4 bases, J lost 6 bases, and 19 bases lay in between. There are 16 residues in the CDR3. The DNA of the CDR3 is TGTGCCAGCAGTTCCCAACGTAAGGGAGGGAGTCAGCCCCAGCATTTT. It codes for CASSSQRKGGSQPQHF.

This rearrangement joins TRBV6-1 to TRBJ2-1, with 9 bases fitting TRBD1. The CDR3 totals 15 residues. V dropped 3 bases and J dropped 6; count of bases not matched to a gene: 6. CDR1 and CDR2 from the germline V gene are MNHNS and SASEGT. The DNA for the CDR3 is TGTGCCAGCAGTGATGCTGGGACAGGGATCAATGAGCAGTTCTTC. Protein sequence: CASSDAGTGINEQFF.

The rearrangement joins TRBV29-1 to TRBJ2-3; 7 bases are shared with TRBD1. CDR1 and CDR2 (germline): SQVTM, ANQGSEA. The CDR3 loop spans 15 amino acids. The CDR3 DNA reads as TGCACCGCCCTTTTCCCGACAGGGTGGGCAGATACGCAGTATTTT. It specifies CTALFPTGWADTQYF.

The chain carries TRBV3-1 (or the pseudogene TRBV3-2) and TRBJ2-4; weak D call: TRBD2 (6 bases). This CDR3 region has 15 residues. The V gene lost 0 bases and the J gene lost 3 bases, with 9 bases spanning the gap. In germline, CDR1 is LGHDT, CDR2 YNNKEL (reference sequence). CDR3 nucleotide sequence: TGTGCCAGCAGCCAAGATGTGGGAGGCAAAAACATTCAGTACTTC. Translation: CASSQDVGGKNIQYF.

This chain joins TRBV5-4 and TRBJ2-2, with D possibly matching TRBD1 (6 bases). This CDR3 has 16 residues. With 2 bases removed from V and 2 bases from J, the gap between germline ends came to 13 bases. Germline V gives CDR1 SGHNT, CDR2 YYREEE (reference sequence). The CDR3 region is CASSLPWTDNTGELFF. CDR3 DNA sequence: TGTGCCAGCAGCTTACCTTGGACAGATAACACCGGGGAGCTGTTTTTT.

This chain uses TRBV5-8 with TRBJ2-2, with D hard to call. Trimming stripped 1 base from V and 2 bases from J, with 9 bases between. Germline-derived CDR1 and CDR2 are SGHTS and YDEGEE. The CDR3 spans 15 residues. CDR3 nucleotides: TGTGCCAGCAGCTTGACGCAGTTAAACACCGGGGAGCTGTTTTTT. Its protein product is CASSLTQLNTGELFF.

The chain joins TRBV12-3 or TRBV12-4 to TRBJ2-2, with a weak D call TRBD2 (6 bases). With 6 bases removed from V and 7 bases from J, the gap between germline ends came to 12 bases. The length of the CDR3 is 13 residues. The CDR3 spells CASSPRGIGELFF. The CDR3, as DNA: TGTGCCAGCAGCCCACGGGGGATCGGGGAGCTGTTTTTT.

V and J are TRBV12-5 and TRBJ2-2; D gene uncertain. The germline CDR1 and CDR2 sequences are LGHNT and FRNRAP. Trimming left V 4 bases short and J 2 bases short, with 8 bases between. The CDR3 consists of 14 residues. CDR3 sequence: CASGSRSNTGELFF. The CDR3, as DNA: TGTGCTAGTGGTTCCAGGTCAAACACCGGGGAGCTGTTTTTT.

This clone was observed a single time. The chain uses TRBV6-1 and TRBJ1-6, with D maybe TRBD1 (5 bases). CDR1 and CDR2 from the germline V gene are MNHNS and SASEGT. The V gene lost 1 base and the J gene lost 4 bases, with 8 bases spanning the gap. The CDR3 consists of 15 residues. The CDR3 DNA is TGTGCCAGCAGTGAAGACCAGGGTTATAATTCACCCCTCCACTTT. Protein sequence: CASSEDQGYNSPLHF.

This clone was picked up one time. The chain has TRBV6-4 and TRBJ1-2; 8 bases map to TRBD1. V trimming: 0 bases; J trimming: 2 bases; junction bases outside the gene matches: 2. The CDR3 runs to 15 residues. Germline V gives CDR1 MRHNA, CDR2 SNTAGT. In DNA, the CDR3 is TGTGCCAGCAGTGACTCGAGACAGGGGAACTATGGCTACACCTTC. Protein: CASSDSRQGNYGYTF.